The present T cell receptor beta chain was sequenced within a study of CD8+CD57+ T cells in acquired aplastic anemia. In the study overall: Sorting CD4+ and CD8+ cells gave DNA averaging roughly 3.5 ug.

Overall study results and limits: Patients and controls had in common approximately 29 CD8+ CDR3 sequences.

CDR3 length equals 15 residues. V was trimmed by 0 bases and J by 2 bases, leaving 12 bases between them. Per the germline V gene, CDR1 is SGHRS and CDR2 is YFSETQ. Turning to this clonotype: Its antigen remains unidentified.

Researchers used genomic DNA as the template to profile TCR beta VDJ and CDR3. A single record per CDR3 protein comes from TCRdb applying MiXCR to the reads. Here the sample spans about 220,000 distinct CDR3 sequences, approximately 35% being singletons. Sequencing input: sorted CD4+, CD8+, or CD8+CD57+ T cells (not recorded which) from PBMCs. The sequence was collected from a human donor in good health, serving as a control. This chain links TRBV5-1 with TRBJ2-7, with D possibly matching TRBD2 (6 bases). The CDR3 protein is CASSLGGAAPYEQYF. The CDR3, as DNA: TGCGCCAGCAGCTTGGGCGGGGCCGCCCCCTACGAGCAGTACTTC.